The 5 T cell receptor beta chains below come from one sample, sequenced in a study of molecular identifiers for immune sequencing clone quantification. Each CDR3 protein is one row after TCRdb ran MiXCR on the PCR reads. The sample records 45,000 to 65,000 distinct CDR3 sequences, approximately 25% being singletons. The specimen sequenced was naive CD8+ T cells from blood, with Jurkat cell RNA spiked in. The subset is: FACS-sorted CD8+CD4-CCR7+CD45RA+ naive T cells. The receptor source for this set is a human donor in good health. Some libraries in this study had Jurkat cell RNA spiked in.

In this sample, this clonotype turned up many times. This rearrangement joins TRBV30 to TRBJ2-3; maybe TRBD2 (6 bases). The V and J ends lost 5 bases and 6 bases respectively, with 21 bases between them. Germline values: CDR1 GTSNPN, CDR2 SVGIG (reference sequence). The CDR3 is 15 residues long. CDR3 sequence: CAWDGDWLGSDTQYF. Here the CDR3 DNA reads TGTGCCTGGGACGGGGACTGGCTGGGGTCGGATACGCAGTATTTT.

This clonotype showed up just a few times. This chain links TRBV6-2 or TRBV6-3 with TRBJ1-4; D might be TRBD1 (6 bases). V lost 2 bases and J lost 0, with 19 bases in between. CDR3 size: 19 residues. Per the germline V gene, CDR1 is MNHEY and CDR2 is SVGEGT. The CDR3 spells CASSYGRQDGGPTNEKLFF. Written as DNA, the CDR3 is TGTGCCAGCAGTTACGGGCGACAGGACGGCGGACCAACTAATGAAAAACTGTTTTTT.

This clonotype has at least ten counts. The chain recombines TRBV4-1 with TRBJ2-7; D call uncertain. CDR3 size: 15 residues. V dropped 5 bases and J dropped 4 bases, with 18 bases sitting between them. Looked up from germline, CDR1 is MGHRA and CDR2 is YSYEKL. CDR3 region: CASSTGLGSQYEQYF. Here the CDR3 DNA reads TGCGCCAGCAGCACCGGGTTGGGGTCCCAGTACGAGCAGTACTTC.

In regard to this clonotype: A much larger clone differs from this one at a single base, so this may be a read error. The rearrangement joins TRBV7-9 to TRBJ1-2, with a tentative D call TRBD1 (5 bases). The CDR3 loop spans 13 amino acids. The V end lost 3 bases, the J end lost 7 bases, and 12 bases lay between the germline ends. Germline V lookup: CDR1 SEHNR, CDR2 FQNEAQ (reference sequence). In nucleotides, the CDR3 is TGTGCCAGCAGCTTCCGGGACGGCTCTGGCTACACCTTC. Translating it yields CASSFRDGSGYTF.

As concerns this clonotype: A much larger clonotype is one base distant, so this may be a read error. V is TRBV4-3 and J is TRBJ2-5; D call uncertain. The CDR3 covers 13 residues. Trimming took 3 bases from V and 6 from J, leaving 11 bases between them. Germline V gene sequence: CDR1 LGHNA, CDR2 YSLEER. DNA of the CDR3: TGCGCCAGCAGCCACCGACTTGGGCAGACCCAGTACTTC. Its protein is CASSHRLGQTQYF.